A single sample gave rise to the 24 T cell receptor beta chains below, sequenced in a study of blood T cell repertoires in COVID-19. Libraries were prepared by immunoSEQ multiplex PCR; TCRdb keeps only in-frame clonotypes and omits some of them. The table lists a few hundred thousand clones, around 88% of them singletons. The sequenced sample was peripheral blood. The receptors shown here come from a woman aged 25 to 39 who had recovered from COVID-19.

V usage is TRBV18 and J usage is TRBJ2-1; 9 nucleotides match TRBD1. Germline trimming cut 0 bases from V and 8 bases from J; bases unmatched to any gene: 5. This CDR3 is built from 15 residues. CDR1 KGHSH and CDR2 LQKENI come from the germline V gene. The CDR3 sequence is CASSPPNRGRDEQFF. CDR3 nucleotide sequence: TGTGCCAGCTCACCACCGAACAGGGGGCGCGATGAGCAGTTCTTC.

The chain carries TRBV7-6 and TRBJ2-7; the D is unclear. The ends were cut back, 3 bases at V and 6 bases at J, with 12 bases in the middle. Per the germline V gene, CDR1 is SGHVS and CDR2 is FNYEAQ. This CDR3 is 13 amino acids long. In DNA, the CDR3 is TGTGCCAGCAGCTTCTCGGCCTCGGGCGAGCAGTACTTC. This encodes CASSFSASGEQYF.

The genes are TRBV2 and TRBJ1-4; D might be TRBD1 (6 bases). Germline V lookup: CDR1 SNHLY, CDR2 FYNNEI. Trimming pared 2 bases from V and 4 bases from J, leaving 11 bases between. This CDR3 region has 15 residues. The CDR3 nucleotides are TGTGCCAGCAGTGAACTGACAGGAGGTAATGAAAAACTGTTTTTT. Translation: CASSELTGGNEKLFF. Supplemented by reference TRBV2 and TRBJ1-4, the full variable domain reads EPEVTQTPSHQVTQMGQEVILRCVPISNHLYFYWYRQILGQKVEFLVSFYNNEISEKSEIFDDQFSVERPDGSNFTLKIRSTKLEDSAMYFCASSELTGGNEKLFFGSGTQLSVL.

The chain employs TRBV9 and TRBJ1-4; 7 nucleotides agree with TRBD1. This CDR3 has 17 amino acids. CDR1 is SGDLS, CDR2 YYNGEE, per germline. J gave up 4 bases and V 0 bases, and 9 bases lay outside the gene matches. DNA for the CDR3: TGTGCCAGCAGCGTAGGAACAGGGGCGAGATATAATGAAAAACTGTTTTTT. Translation gives CASSVGTGARYNEKLFF.

This clone was seen a few times. This sample also contains other DNA sequences that code for the same CDR3. V and J are TRBV5-1 and TRBJ1-5, with a possible D match to TRBD1 (5 bases). This CDR3 has 14 residues. Germline lookup yields CDR1 SGHRS and CDR2 YFSETQ. Trimming removed 0 bases from V and 2 bases from J, with 6 bases in between. In DNA form, the CDR3 reads TGCGCCAGCAGCTTGGTAGGGGGCAATCAGCCCCAGCATTTT. It specifies CASSLVGGNQPQHF.

The rearrangement uses TRBV7-6 and TRBJ2-2, with D perhaps TRBD1 (6 bases). Germline CDR1 SGHVS, CDR2 FNYEAQ. Trimming shortened V by 4 bases and J by 10 bases, and 13 bases separated the two germline ends. There are 13 residues in the CDR3. CDR3 sequence: CASSSGELEELFF. The CDR3 DNA reads as TGTGCCAGCAGCTCAGGGGAACTTGAGGAGCTGTTTTTT.

The chain has TRBV4-1 and TRBJ2-1; TRBD2 aligns across 7 bases. The CDR3 has 15 residues. The V segment lost 0 bases and the J segment 8 bases; nucleotides outside the gene matches: 7. Germline assignment: CDR1 MGHRA and CDR2 YSYEKL. The CDR3 DNA reads TGCGCCAGCAGCCAAGATGGCGGGAGCCGCTATGAGCAGTTCTTC. Protein sequence: CASSQDGGSRYEQFF.

The rearrangement joins TRBV9 to TRBJ1-2; D not certain. In germline, CDR1 is SGDLS, CDR2 YYNGEE. V gave up 0 bases and J gave up 2 bases, with 8 bases separating them. This CDR3 has 14 amino acids. The CDR3 DNA sequence: TGTGCCAGCAGCGTAGATGGGCAGAACTATGGCTACACCTTC. As protein: CASSVDGQNYGYTF.

The genes are TRBV4-1 and TRBJ1-4; D ambiguous. The CDR3 consists of 17 residues. Trimming cost V 2 bases and J 5 bases, with 18 bases left between them. Per germline, CDR1 MGHRA and CDR2 YSYEKL. The CDR3 reads CASSQPFSGRENEKLFF. The CDR3 DNA reads as TGCGCCAGCAGCCAACCTTTTTCGGGGAGAGAGAATGAAAAACTGTTTTTT.

The chain employs TRBV18 and TRBJ2-3; 10 bases are a match to TRBD1. The germline gives CDR1 KGHSH, CDR2 LQKENI. Trimming removed 3 bases from V and 3 bases from J; junction bases left unmatched: 3. The CDR3 runs 15 residues. Here the CDR3 reads CASSPWTGGTDTQYF. CDR3 bases: TGTGCCAGCTCACCTTGGACAGGGGGAACAGATACGCAGTATTTT.

The CDR3 DNA reads as TGTGCCAGTAGTATAGCGGGGGGACGGAACATTCAGTACTTC. Translation: CASSIAGGRNIQYF. The chain is built from TRBV19 and TRBJ2-4, with 7 bases matching TRBD2. V shed 1 base and J 7 bases; nucleotides not matched to a gene: 4. The CDR3 loop spans 14 amino acids. Germline V gives CDR1 LNHDA, CDR2 SQIVND (reference sequence).

The genes are TRBV5-1 and TRBJ2-7; 9 bases fit TRBD1. Germline V gene sequence: CDR1 SGHRS, CDR2 YFSETQ. This CDR3 spans 15 amino acids. With V trimmed by 4 bases and J by 7 bases, 12 bases remained unmatched. The chain's CDR3 is CASSPDPGTGWEQYF. The CDR3 nucleotides are TGCGCCAGCAGCCCGGACCCGGGGACAGGGTGGGAGCAGTACTTC. The complete variable domain, with remaining parts taken from reference TRBV5-1 and TRBJ2-7, reads KAGVTQTPRYLIKTRGQQVTLSCSPISGHRSVSWYQQTPGQGLQFLFEYFSETQRNKGNFPGRFSGRQFSNSRSEMNVSTLELGDSALYLCASSPDPGTGWEQYFGPGTRLTVT.

This chain joins TRBV28 and TRBJ1-5, with TRBD1 matching 8 bases. The V and J ends lost 7 bases and 7 bases, in that order; junction bases with no gene match: 6. The CDR3 sequence is 13 residues long. Germline loops: CDR1 MDHEN, CDR2 SYDVKM. The CDR3 bases are TGTGCCAGCAAAACAGGGGGATCACAGCCCCAGCATTTT. Translation gives CASKTGGSQPQHF. The full variable domain, in which reference TRBV28 and TRBJ1-5 provide the parts outside the CDR3, is DVKVTQSSRYLVKRTGEKVFLECVQDMDHENMFWYRQDPGLGLRLIYFSYDVKMKEKGDIPEGYSVSREKKERFSLILESASTNQTSMYLCASKTGGSQPQHFGDGTRLSIL.

The chain has TRBV6-5 and TRBJ1-5; D ambiguous. Germline V gene lookup returns CDR1 MNHEY and CDR2 SVGAGI. The germline V and J ends were trimmed by 6 bases and 4 bases, with 13 bases remaining between them. The CDR3 sequence is 14 residues long. The CDR3 region is CASSLAPVNQPQHF. CDR3 coding DNA: TGTGCCAGCAGCTTGGCCCCAGTTAATCAGCCCCAGCATTTT.

This rearrangement joins TRBV5-5 to TRBJ1-5; 10 bases match TRBD1. Germline-derived CDR1 and CDR2 are SGHKS and YYEKEE (reference sequence). The CDR3 spans 15 residues. Trimming at V came to 4 bases and at J to 5 bases, leaving 6 bases not matched to a gene. The CDR3 protein is CASSRDRGWDQPQHF. The CDR3 DNA reads as TGTGCCAGCAGCCGGGACAGGGGTTGGGATCAGCCCCAGCATTTT.

This chain connects TRBV30 to TRBJ1-2; D is undetermined. Trimming pared 4 bases from V and 0 bases from J, leaving 15 bases between. Looked up from germline, CDR1 is GTSNPN and CDR2 is SVGIG (reference sequence). The CDR3 length is 15 residues. CDR3 residues: CAWTYGGPPNYGYTF. The CDR3 DNA is TGTGCCTGGACGTACGGTGGGCCTCCTAACTATGGCTACACCTTC.

This chain joins TRBV5-1 and TRBJ2-1, with 8 bases that match TRBD2. The germline CDR1 and CDR2 sequences are SGHRS and YFSETQ. V was clipped by 4 bases and J by 0 bases; unmatched bases: 6. This CDR3 spans 16 amino acids. This chain's CDR3 is CASSPTSGSSYNEQFF. The DNA for the CDR3 is TGCGCCAGCAGCCCAACTAGCGGCAGCTCCTACAATGAGCAGTTCTTC.

The V call is TRBV15, the J call TRBJ1-1, with a weak D call TRBD1 (5 bases). This CDR3 spans 14 amino acids. V dropped 0 bases and J dropped 4 bases, with 9 bases sitting between them. Germline-derived CDR1 and CDR2 are LNHNV and YYDKDF (reference sequence). In DNA, the CDR3 is TGTGCCACCAGCAGAGATCAGGGCTTCACTGAAGCTTTCTTT. Amino acid sequence: CATSRDQGFTEAFF.

The V and J genes are TRBV6-5 and TRBJ2-2; TRBD2 might be the D (6 bases). The ends were cut back, 3 bases at V and 9 bases at J, with 11 bases in the middle. This CDR3 comprises 13 residues. In germline, CDR1 is MNHEY, CDR2 SVGAGI. Written as DNA, the CDR3 is TGTGCCAGCAGTTATTCGGAGGGACGGGAGCTGTTTTTT. This translates into CASSYSEGRELFF.

V usage is TRBV7-2 and J usage is TRBJ1-1; D ambiguous. The CDR3 has 13 residues. The germline V and J ends were trimmed by 3 bases and 0 bases, with 5 bases remaining between them. Germline CDR1 reads SGHTA; CDR2 reads FQGNSA. In nucleotides, the CDR3 is TGTGCCAGCAGCTTCGGGATGAACACTGAAGCTTTCTTT. Translated: CASSFGMNTEAFF.

This rearrangement joins TRBV11-2 to TRBJ2-3, with TRBD2 identical over 9 bases. J gave up 1 base and V 5 bases, and 4 bases lay outside the gene matches. The CDR3 covers 15 residues. Germline loops: CDR1 SGHAT, CDR2 FQNNGV. CDR3 nucleotide sequence: TGTGCCAGCAGCACTAGCGGGCGCCGCACAGATACGCAGTATTTT. This translates into CASSTSGRRTDTQYF.

In this sample, this clone turned up once. This sequence joins TRBV7-2 and TRBJ2-1; 7 nucleotides align to TRBD1. Germline lookup yields CDR1 SGHTA and CDR2 FQGNSA. V lost 1 base to trimming and J lost 7 bases; unmatched junction nucleotides: 4. The CDR3 covers 14 residues. The CDR3 nucleotides are TGTGCCAGCAGCTTAGTACAGGGGAGAAATGAGCAGTTCTTC. Its protein is CASSLVQGRNEQFF.

This rearrangement joins TRBV24-1 to TRBJ1-1, with TRBD1 identical over 9 bases. Germline CDR1 is KGHDR and CDR2 is SFDVKD. V shed 4 bases and J 4 bases; nucleotides not matched to a gene: 3. CDR3 length equals 14 residues. The CDR3 is CATSEPDRGTEAFF. DNA of the CDR3: TGTGCCACCAGTGAACCGGACAGGGGCACTGAAGCTTTCTTT.

The table lists this clone with a count of one. The V gene is TRBV14, the J gene TRBJ1-1; no definite D call. CDR1 is SGHDN and CDR2 is FVKESK in the germline V gene. The ends were cut back, 1 base at V and 4 bases at J, with 13 bases in the middle. The CDR3 runs to 15 residues. The CDR3 region has the DNA TGTGCCAGCAGCCAAGGACTTATAATAAGCACTGAAGCTTTCTTT. Residues: CASSQGLIISTEAFF.